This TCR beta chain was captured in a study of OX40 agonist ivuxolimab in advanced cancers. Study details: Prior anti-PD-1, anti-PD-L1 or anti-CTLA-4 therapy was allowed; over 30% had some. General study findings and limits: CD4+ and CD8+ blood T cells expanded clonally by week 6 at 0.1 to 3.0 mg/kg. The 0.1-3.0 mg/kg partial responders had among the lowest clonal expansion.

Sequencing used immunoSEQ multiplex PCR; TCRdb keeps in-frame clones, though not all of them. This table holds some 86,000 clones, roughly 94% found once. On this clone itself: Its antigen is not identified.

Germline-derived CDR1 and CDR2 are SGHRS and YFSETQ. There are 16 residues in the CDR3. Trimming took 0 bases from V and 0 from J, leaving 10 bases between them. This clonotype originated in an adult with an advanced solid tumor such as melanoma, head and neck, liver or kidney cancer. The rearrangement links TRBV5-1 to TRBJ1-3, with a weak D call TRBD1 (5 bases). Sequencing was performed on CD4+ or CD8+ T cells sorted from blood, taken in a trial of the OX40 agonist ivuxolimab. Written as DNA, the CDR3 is TGCGCCAGCAGCTTGGCAGGGTCCGTCTCTGGAAACACCATATATTTT. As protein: CASSLAGSVSGNTIYF.